Listed below are T cell receptor beta chains from one sample, sequenced in a study of radiation and T cells in renal cell carcinoma. The data were produced by immunoSEQ multiplex PCR, yet TCRdb's version contains in-frame clones alone and is incomplete. The sample consists of about 130,000 clones, approximately 82% of them appearing once. Here the sequenced sample was blood, taken from a patient whose treatment included radiotherapy and nephrectomy. These TCRs come from a woman aged 55-70 years with renal cell carcinoma. Each CDR3 is given with its conserved first and last residue. D genes are given only for firm matches. Size is stated for part of the rows, as once, few or many counts, or as a class when the clone is expanded.

>TRBJ2-1|TRBD2|TRBV12-5|.
TGTGCTAGTGCCCCCCTCTGGCAGGGGGGACTAGCGGGAAACAATGAGCAGTTCTTC
CASAPLWQGGLAGNNEQFF
>TRBJ1-2|TRBD1|TRBV28|.
TGTGCCAGCAGTTCCACCGGGGGACAGGGGGCGGGCGGCTACACCTTC
CASSSTGGQGAGGYTF
>TRBJ2-7|TRBD2|TRBV7-2|.
TGTGCCAGCAGGCTCGGACTAGCGGGGGGCTACGAGCAGTACTTC
CASRLGLAGGYEQYF
>TRBJ2-7|TRBD2|TRBV28|.
TGTGCCAGCAGTCCAACACTAGCGGGAGACTCCTACGAGCAGTACTTC
CASSPTLAGDSYEQYF
>TRBJ2-7|TRBD1|TRBV27|.
TGTGCCAGCAGTACACGATGGGACAGGGTCTCCTACGAGCAGTACTTC
CASSTRWDRVSYEQYF
>TRBJ2-1|TRBD2|TRBV5-1|once
TGCGCCAGCAGCCGTACCGGGACTAGCGGGGGCCGTACCATCTACAATGAGCAGTTCTTC
CASSRTGTSGGRTIYNEQFF
>TRBJ2-3|TRBD2|TRBV9|.
TGTGCCAGCAGCTCCCCCGGGACTAGCGGTAATACGCAGTATTTT
CASSSPGTSGNTQYF
>TRBJ2-7|.|TRBV6-6|.
TGTGCCAGCAGTTACTCGCGGGATTACGAGCAGTACTTC
CASSYSRDYEQYF
>TRBJ1-6|.|TRBV10-3|.
TGTGCCATCAGGGTAGGGGTTAATTCACCCCTCCACTTT
CAIRVGVNSPLHF
>TRBJ1-1|.|TRBV5-1|.
TGCGCCAGCAGCTCTCTGGATCGGCTGAACACTGAAGCTTTCTTT
CASSSLDRLNTEAFF